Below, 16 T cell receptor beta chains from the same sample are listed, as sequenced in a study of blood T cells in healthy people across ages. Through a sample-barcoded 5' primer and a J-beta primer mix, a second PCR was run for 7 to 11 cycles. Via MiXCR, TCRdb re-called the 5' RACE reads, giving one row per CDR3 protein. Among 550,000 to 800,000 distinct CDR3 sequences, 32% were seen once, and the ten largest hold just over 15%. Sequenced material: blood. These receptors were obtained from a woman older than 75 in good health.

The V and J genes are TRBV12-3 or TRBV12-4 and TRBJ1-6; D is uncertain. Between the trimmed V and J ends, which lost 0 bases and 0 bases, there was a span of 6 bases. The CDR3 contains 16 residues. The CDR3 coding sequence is TGTGCCAGCAGTTTAGCATGGAGCTCCTATAATTCACCCCTCCACTTT. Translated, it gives CASSLAWSSYNSPLHF.

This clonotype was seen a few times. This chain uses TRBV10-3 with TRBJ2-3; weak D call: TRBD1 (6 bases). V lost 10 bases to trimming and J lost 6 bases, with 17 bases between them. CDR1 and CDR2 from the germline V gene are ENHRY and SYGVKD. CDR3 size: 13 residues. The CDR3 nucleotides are TGTGCCACAGTCGCAGGGGAGTTGGATACGCAGTATTTT. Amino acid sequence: CATVAGELDTQYF.

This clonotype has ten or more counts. The CDR3 bases are TGTGCCAGCAGAAAGGGACTAGCAGCCGCCGATACGCAGTATTTT. Encoded protein: CASRKGLAAADTQYF. The genes are TRBV27 and TRBJ2-3; TRBD2 matches at 9 bases. The V segment lost 6 bases and the J segment 6 bases; nucleotides outside the gene matches: 10. This CDR3 is built from 15 residues. CDR1 MNHEY and CDR2 SMNVEV come from the germline V gene (reference sequence).

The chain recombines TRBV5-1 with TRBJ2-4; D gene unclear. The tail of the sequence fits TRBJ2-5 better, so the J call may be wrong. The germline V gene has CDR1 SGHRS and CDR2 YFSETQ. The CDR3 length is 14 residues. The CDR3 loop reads CASTRAGPSETQYF. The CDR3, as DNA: TGCGCCAGCACTAGAGCAGGTCCCTCGGAGACCCAGTACTTC.

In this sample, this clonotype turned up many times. This CDR3 is CSVRAGGGSTDTQYF. The CDR3 DNA follows: TGCAGCGTTCGAGCCGGTGGGGGAAGCACAGATACGCAGTATTTT. The chain links TRBV29-1 to TRBJ2-3; D may be TRBD1 or TRBD2 (5 bases each). Germline CDR1 is SQVTM and CDR2 is ANQGSEA. V was shortened by 5 bases and J by 0 bases, with 15 bases between the two germline ends. The CDR3 has 15 residues.

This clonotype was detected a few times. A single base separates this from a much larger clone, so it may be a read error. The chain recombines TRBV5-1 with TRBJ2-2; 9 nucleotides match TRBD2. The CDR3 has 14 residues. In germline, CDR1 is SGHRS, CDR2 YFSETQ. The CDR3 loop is CASRLTSGTGERFF. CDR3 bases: TGCGCCAGCAGGTTGACTAGCGGCACCGGGGAGCGGTTTTTT.

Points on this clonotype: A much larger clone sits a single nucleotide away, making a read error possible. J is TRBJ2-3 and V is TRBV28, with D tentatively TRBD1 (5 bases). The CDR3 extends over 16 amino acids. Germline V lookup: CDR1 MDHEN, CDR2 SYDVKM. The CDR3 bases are TGTGCCAGCTCGTCGGTGGGGCAGGAGTTCACAGGTACGCAGTATTTT. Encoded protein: CASSSVGQEFTGTQYF.

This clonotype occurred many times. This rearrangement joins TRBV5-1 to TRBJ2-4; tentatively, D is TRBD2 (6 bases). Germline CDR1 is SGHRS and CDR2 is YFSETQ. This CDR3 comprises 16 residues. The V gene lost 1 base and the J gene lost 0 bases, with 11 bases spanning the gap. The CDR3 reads CASSLTEGIAKNIQYF. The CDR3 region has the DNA TGCGCCAGCAGCTTGACGGAGGGAATAGCCAAAAACATTCAGTACTTC.

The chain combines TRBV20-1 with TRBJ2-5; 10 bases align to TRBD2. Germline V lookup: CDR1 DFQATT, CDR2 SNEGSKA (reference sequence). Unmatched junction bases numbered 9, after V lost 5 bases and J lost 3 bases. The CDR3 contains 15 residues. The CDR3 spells CSARLLAGLKETQYF. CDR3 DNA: TGCAGTGCTCGCCTACTAGCGGGATTAAAAGAGACCCAGTACTTC.

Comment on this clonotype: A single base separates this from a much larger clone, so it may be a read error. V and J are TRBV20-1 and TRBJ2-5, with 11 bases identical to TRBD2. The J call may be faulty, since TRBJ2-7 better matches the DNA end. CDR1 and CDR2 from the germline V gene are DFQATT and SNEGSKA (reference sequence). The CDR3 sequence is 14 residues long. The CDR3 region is CSTSLGLADYEQYF. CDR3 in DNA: TGCAGTACTAGCCTGGGACTAGCGGACTACGAGCAGTACTTC.

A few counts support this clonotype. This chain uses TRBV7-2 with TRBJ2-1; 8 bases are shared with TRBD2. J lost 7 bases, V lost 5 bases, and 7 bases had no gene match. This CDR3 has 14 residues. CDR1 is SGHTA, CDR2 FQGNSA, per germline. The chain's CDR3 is CASSAREGENEQFF. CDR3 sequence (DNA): TGTGCCAGCAGCGCCCGGGAGGGCGAGAATGAGCAGTTCTTC.

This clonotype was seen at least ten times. For the CDR3, the DNA is TGTGCCAGCTCACTAGGGGACAGGCTTGCAGATACGCAGTATTTT. This encodes CASSLGDRLADTQYF. The V call is TRBV18, the J call TRBJ2-3, with TRBD1 matching 8 bases. The ends lost 4 bases at V and 4 bases at J; junction bases unmatched: 7. Germline CDR1 and CDR2: KGHSH and LQKENI. The CDR3 spans 15 residues.

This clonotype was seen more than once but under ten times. The CDR3 DNA follows: TGCAGTGCTACAGGGTTCCAGGACACTGAAGCTTTCTTT. Translated, it gives CSATGFQDTEAFF. The genes are TRBV20-1 and TRBJ1-1; perhaps TRBD1 as D (5 bases). V lost 4 bases, J lost 3 bases, and 12 bases lay in between. CDR1 and CDR2 from the germline V gene are DFQATT and SNEGSKA (reference sequence). The CDR3 loop spans 13 amino acids.

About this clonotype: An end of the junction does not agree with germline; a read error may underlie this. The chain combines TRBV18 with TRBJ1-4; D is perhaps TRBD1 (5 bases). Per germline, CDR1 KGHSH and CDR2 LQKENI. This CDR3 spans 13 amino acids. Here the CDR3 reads CASSPQGNGKLFF. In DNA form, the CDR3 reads TGTGCCAGCTCACCGCAGGGAAATGGAAAACTGTTTTTT.

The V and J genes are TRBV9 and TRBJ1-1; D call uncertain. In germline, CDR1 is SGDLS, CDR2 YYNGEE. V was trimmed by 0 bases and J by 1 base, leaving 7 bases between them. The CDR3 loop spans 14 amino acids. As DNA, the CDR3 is TGTGCCAGCAGCGTAGTCCACGGGAACACTGAAGCTTTCTTT. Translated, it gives CASSVVHGNTEAFF.

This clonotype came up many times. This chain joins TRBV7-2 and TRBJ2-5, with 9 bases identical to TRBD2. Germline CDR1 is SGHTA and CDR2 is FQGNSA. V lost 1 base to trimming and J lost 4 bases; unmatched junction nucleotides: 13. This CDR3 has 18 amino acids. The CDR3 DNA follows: TGTGCCAGCAGCTTAGTGCTAGCGGGGAACGTCGGGAGAGAGACCCAGTACTTC. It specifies CASSLVLAGNVGRETQYF.